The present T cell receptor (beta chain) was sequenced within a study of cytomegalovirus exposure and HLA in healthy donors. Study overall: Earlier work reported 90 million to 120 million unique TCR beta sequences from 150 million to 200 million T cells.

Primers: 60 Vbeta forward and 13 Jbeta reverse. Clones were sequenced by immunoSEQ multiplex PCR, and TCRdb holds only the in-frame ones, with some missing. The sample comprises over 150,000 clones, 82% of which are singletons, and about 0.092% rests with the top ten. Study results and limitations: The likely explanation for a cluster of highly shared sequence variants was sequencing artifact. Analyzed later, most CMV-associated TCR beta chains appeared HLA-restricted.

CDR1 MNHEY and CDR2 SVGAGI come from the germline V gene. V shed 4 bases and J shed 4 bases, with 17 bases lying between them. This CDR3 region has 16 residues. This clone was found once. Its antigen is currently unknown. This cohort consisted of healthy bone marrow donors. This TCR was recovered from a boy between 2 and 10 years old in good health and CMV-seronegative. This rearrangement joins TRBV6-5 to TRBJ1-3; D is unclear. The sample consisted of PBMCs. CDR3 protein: CASSSEEGWYGNTIYF. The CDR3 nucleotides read TGTGCCAGCAGTTCTGAGGAGGGATGGTACGGAAACACCATATATTTT.